Ten or more counts support the clone carrying this T cell receptor beta chain. Its target is unknown. Each donor supplied around 10 milliliters of peripheral blood. The CDR3 is 19 residues long. This sample was included in a study of blood T cells in healthy people across ages. Whole-study results and caveats: Not knowing donor CMV status may have confounded expanded clonotype changes.

The use of a sample-barcoded 5' primer and a J-beta primer mix characterized a second PCR of 7 to 11 cycles. TCRdb processed the 5' RACE reads anew with MiXCR; each CDR3 protein has one entry. Among approximately 680,000 distinct CDR3 sequences listed, 32% were seen once. Specimen: blood. The source is a woman aged 80 or older in good health. The V gene is TRBV21-1, the J gene TRBJ1-1; the table's D call of TRBD1 was not tested on the DNA. TRBV21-1 is a recognized pseudogene. DNA of the CDR3: TGTGCCAGCAGCAAAGAGCCTGGGACAGGGGAAGGGGCGAACACTGAAGCTTTCTTT. It encodes CASSKEPGTGEGANTEAFF.